The 22 T cell receptor beta chains reported below all come from one sample, sequenced in a study of blood T cell repertoires in COVID-19. Assay used: immunoSEQ multiplex PCR; TCRdb lists only in-frame clones, some missing. The sample contains fewer than 300,000 clones, 80% to 90% of which appear only once. Sequencing was performed on peripheral blood. The source is a middle-aged woman who had recovered from COVID-19.

The DNA for the CDR3 is TGTGCCAGCAGCAAAGGGGCCAACACTGAAGCTTTCTTT. Its translation is CASSKGANTEAFF. The V and J genes are TRBV21-1 and TRBJ1-1; the table's TRBD1 call for D was not verified on the DNA. TRBV21-1 is marked as a pseudogene. The CDR3 consists of 13 residues.

This clone has just a few counts. The rearrangement uses TRBV19 and TRBJ1-5; no clear D gene. The CDR3 runs 16 residues. The ends were cut back, 3 bases at V and 3 bases at J, with 15 bases in the middle. Germline V gene sequence: CDR1 LNHDA, CDR2 SQIVND (reference sequence). CDR3 sequence reads: CASSMGRKALNQPQHF. CDR3 bases: TGTGCCAGTAGTATGGGCAGAAAGGCCCTCAATCAGCCCCAGCATTTT.

The chain has TRBV4-3 and TRBJ2-7; D is undetermined. V dropped 0 bases and J dropped 0 bases, with 9 bases sitting between them. CDR3 length: 15 amino acids. Germline V gene data show CDR1 as LGHNA and CDR2 as YSLEER. The CDR3 DNA reads as TGCGCCAGCAGCCAAGATCTCCCGAGCTCCTACGAGCAGTACTTC. Encoded protein: CASSQDLPSSYEQYF.

Only one count was recorded for this clone. This rearrangement joins TRBV30 to TRBJ1-1; 7 bases line up with TRBD1. The junction had 3 bases not matched to a gene; V was cut back by 5 bases and J by 3 bases. The CDR3 is made up of 12 amino acids. From germline, CDR1 is GTSNPN and CDR2 SVGIG (reference sequence). CDR3 region: CAWDRVDTEAFF. In DNA form, the CDR3 reads TGTGCCTGGGACAGGGTGGACACTGAAGCTTTCTTT. The variable domain in full, completed from reference TRBV30 and TRBJ1-1, reads SQTIHQWPATLVQPVGSPLSLECTVEGTSNPNLYWYRQAAGRGLQLLFYSVGIGQISSEVPQNLSASRPQDRQFILSSKKLLLSDSGFYLCAWDRVDTEAFFGQGTRLTVV.

The chain combines TRBV29-1 with TRBJ1-4; D ambiguous. From germline, CDR1 is SQVTM and CDR2 ANQGSEA. The CDR3 contains 16 residues. Trimming left V 3 bases short and J 7 bases short, with 21 bases between. The CDR3 sequence is CSVDLGVGSLGEKLFF. Written as DNA, the CDR3 is TGCAGCGTTGACCTGGGAGTAGGATCCCTGGGTGAAAAACTGTTTTTT. The full variable domain, completed using reference TRBV29-1 and TRBJ1-4, is SAVISQKPSRDICQRGTSLTIQCQVDSQVTMMFWYRQQPGQSLTLIATANQGSEATYESGFVIDKFPISRPNLTFSTLTVSNMSPEDSSIYLCSVDLGVGSLGEKLFFGSGTQLSVL.

V is TRBV4-2 and J is TRBJ1-4; 7 bases fit TRBD1. The germline CDR1 and CDR2 sequences are LGHNA and YNFKEQ. J lost 7 bases, V lost 0 bases, and 8 bases had no gene match. The CDR3 has 16 residues. CDR3 bases: TGTGCCAGCAGCCAAGATCGAGGGGGCGCGGGTGAAAAACTGTTTTTT. This codes for CASSQDRGGAGEKLFF.

In its sample, this clone was seen once. The J gene is TRBJ1-3, the V gene TRBV4-3; possibly TRBD1 for D (5 bases). The ends were cut back, 0 bases at V and 3 bases at J, with 9 bases in the middle. Germline-derived CDR1 and CDR2 are LGHNA and YSLEER. This CDR3 comprises 15 residues. The CDR3 here is CASSQDTGGGNTIYF. In DNA form, the CDR3 reads TGCGCCAGCAGCCAAGATACGGGGGGTGGAAACACCATATATTTT.

This clone has a handful of counts. The rearrangement links TRBV5-4 to TRBJ1-1; 9 nucleotides align to TRBD1. Germline V CDR1 and CDR2: SGHNT, YYREEE (reference sequence). The CDR3 spans 14 residues. V lost 4 bases to trimming and J lost 1 base; unmatched junction nucleotides: 2. The chain's CDR3 is CASSRDRENTEAFF. The CDR3 nucleotides are TGTGCCAGCAGCCGGGACAGGGAGAACACTGAAGCTTTCTTT.

The chain combines TRBV27 with TRBJ1-3, with 7 bases fitting TRBD1. Trimming at V came to 6 bases and at J to 3 bases, leaving 17 bases not matched to a gene. Germline lookup yields CDR1 MNHEY and CDR2 SMNVEV (reference sequence). The CDR3 covers 18 residues. The CDR3 is CASRLRTGHAGDGNTIYF. The CDR3 region has the DNA TGTGCCAGCAGACTCAGGACAGGTCACGCCGGGGATGGAAACACCATATATTTT.

The V gene is TRBV30, the J gene TRBJ1-5, with D tentatively TRBD1 (5 bases). Germline CDR1 and CDR2: GTSNPN and SVGIG (reference sequence). The CDR3 covers 14 residues. Trimming shortened V by 8 bases and J by 6 bases, and 20 bases separated the two germline ends. Here the CDR3 DNA reads TGTGCCGGGACGGCGGGGTTGCAGGCTCAGCCCCAGCATTTT. This gives the protein CAGTAGLQAQPQHF.

The chain joins TRBV19 to TRBJ1-3; 7 bases fit TRBD1. Germline trimming cut 5 bases from V and 0 bases from J; bases unmatched to any gene: 7. CDR3 length: 16 residues. CDR1 and CDR2 (germline): LNHDA, SQIVND (reference sequence). The CDR3 region is CASSPRGYFSGNTIYF. DNA for the CDR3: TGTGCCAGTAGTCCCAGGGGGTACTTCTCTGGAAACACCATATATTTT.

This chain joins TRBV7-8 and TRBJ2-2, with 10 bases aligning to TRBD1. The V and J ends lost 0 bases and 11 bases, in that order; junction bases with no gene match: 18. The CDR3 is 19 residues long. The germline gives CDR1 SGHVS, CDR2 FQNEAQ. CDR3 sequence: CASSLAETGGGRFSTELFF. The DNA for the CDR3 is TGTGCCAGCAGCTTAGCGGAGACAGGGGGCGGGCGCTTTTCCACTGAGCTGTTTTTT.

The V gene is TRBV5-1, the J gene TRBJ2-3, with 7 bases lining up with TRBD1. Per germline, CDR1 SGHRS and CDR2 YFSETQ. This CDR3 has 17 residues. With V trimmed by 3 bases and J by 2 bases, 12 bases remained unmatched. CDR3 sequence reads: CASSSATGQDFTDTQYF. CDR3 nucleotides: TGCGCCAGCAGCTCGGCGACAGGACAGGACTTCACAGATACGCAGTATTTT.

A remark on this clone: Mismatch with germline at one junction end may stem from a read error. V gene TRBV30 combines with J gene TRBJ2-7, with a possible D match to TRBD1 (6 bases). The CDR3 totals 11 residues. Germline assignment: CDR1 GTSNPN and CDR2 SVGIG (reference sequence). CDR3 coding DNA: TGTGCCTGGAGTGTAGGACCAGAGGGGGTCTTC. Its translation is CAWSVGPEGVF.

The chain has TRBV2 and TRBJ2-4, with 7 bases matching TRBD2. This CDR3 is built from 15 residues. V dropped 6 bases and J dropped 0; count of bases not matched to a gene: 5. Germline V gene lookup returns CDR1 SNHLY and CDR2 FYNNEI. The DNA for the CDR3 is TGTGCCAGCAGGGGGGGGTCTATAGCCAAAAACATTCAGTACTTC. Translating gives CASRGGSIAKNIQYF.

In DNA form, the CDR3 reads TGTGCCAGCAGCCAAGGAAGCAAGACTGAGTACTTC. Protein: CASSQGSKTEYF. The chain has TRBV3-1 (or the pseudogene TRBV3-2) and TRBJ2-7; no firm D call. Germline CDR1 is LGHDT and CDR2 is YNNKEL (reference sequence). Deletions cut 1 base from V and 11 bases from J, with 12 bases between. This CDR3 has 12 residues.

V is TRBV6-2 or TRBV6-3 and J is TRBJ1-1; D possibly corresponds to TRBD1 (6 bases). This CDR3 region has 14 residues. Germline V gives CDR1 MNHEY, CDR2 SVGEGT. V was clipped by 2 bases and J by 1 base, with 8 bases between them. The CDR3 DNA is TGTGCCAGCAGTTACGTAGGGGGGAACACTGAAGCTTTCTTT. Its translation: CASSYVGGNTEAFF.

This clone was seen only once. V usage is TRBV7-9 and J usage is TRBJ1-1, with D possibly TRBD1 on 5 matching bases. Germline V CDR1 and CDR2: SEHNR, FQNEAQ (reference sequence). The CDR3 has 15 residues. The ends were cut back, 5 bases at V and 0 bases at J, with 13 bases in the middle. CDR3 DNA sequence: TGTGCCAGCAGCCCCCGGACAAGCTTGAACACTGAAGCTTTCTTT. Its translation is CASSPRTSLNTEAFF.

This rearrangement joins TRBV7-3 to TRBJ1-2; unclear D gene. This CDR3 spans 13 amino acids. Trimming removed 2 bases from V and 4 bases from J, with 8 bases in between. The germline V gene encodes CDR1 SGHTA and CDR2 FQGTGA. CDR3 sequence reads: CASSLLYGYGYTF. CDR3 DNA: TGTGCCAGCAGCTTATTGTACGGCTATGGCTACACCTTC.

The rearrangement uses TRBV5-4 and TRBJ2-7, with TRBD1 matching 8 bases. CDR1 is SGHNT and CDR2 is YYREEE in the germline V gene (reference sequence). V shed 2 bases, J shed 3 bases, and the junction held 4 bases outside the gene matches. This CDR3 has 14 amino acids. The CDR3 DNA reads as TGTGCCAGCAGCTTAACAACAGGGGGCTACGAGCAGTACTTC. This encodes CASSLTTGGYEQYF.

The chain recombines TRBV10-3 with TRBJ2-7; TRBD2 matches 13 bases. CDR1 and CDR2 from the germline V gene are ENHRY and SYGVKD. The CDR3 runs 15 residues. V shed 4 bases and J 1 base; nucleotides not matched to a gene: 1. CDR3 residues: CAISGTSGGSYEQYF. DNA for the CDR3: TGTGCCATCAGTGGGACTAGCGGGGGATCCTACGAGCAGTACTTC.

This clone was seen once. The chain carries TRBV6-6 and TRBJ2-5; TRBD1 aligns across 10 bases. V gave up 5 bases and J gave up 5 bases; unmatched junction bases: 14. The CDR3 is 17 residues long. Germline loops: CDR1 MNHNY, CDR2 SVGAGI (reference sequence). The CDR3 nucleotides are TGTGCCAGCAGTCGAGCAATTCCGAAGACAGGGGGCGAGACCCAGTACTTC. It translates to CASSRAIPKTGGETQYF.